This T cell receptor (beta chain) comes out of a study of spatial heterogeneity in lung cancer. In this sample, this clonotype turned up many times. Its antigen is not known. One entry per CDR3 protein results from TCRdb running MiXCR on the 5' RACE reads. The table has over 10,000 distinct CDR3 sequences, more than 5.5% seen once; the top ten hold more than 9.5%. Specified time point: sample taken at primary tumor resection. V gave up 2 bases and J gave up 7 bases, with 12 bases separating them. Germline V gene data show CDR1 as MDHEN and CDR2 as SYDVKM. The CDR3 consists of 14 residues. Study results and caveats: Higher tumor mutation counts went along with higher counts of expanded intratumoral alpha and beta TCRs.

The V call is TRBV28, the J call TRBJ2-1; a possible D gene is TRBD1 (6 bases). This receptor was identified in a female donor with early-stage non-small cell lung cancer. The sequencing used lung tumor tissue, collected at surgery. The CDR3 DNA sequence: TGTGCCAGCAGTTTACCTACCAGGGGAAATGAGCAGTTCTTC. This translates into CASSLPTRGNEQFF.